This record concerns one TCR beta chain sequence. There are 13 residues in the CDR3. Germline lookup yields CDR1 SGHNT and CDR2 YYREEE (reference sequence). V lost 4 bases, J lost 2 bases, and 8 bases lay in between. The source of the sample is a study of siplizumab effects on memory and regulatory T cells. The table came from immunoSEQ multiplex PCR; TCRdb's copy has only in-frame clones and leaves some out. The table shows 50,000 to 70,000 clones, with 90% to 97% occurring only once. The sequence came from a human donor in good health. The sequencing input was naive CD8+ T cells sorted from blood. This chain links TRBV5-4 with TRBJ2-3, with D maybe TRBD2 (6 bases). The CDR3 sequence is CASSGGNTDTQYF. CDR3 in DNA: TGTGCCAGCAGCGGGGGGAACACAGATACGCAGTATTTT.